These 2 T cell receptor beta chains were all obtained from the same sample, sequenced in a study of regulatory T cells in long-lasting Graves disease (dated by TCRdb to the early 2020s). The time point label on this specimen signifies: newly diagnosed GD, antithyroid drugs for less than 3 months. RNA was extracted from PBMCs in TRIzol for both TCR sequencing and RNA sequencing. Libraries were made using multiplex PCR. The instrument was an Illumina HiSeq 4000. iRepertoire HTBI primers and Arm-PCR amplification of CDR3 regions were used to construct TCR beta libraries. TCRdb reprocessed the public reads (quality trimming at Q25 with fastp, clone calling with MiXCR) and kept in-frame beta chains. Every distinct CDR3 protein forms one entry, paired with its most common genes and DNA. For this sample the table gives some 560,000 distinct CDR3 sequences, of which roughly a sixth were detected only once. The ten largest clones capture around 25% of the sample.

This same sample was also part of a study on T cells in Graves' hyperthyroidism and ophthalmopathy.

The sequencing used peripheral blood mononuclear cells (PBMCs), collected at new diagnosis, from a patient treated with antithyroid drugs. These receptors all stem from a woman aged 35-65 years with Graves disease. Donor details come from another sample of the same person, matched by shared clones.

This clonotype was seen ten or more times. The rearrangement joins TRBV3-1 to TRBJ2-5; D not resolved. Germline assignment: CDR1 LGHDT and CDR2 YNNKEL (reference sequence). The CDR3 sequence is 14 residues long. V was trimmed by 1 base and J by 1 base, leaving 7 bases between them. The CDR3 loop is CASSQAQSQETQYF. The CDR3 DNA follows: TGTGCCAGCAGCCAAGCACAAAGCCAAGAGACCCAGTACTTC.

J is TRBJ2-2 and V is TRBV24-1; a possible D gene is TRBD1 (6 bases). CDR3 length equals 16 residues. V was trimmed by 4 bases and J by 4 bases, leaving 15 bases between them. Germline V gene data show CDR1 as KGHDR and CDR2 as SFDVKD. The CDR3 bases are TGTGCCACCAGTGACCCAACAGGGTCGGTCACCGGGGAGCTGTTTTTT. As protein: CATSDPTGSVTGELFF.